The clone carrying this TCR beta chain was picked up one time. In the original processing: Amplified reference gene primers provided the basis for estimating nucleated cell counts. Repertoires were generated with immunoSEQ multiplex PCR, while TCRdb's copy carries only in-frame clones and drops some. D and trimming were read from the DNA, whereas the V and J calls and clone size are those reported in that table. The sample lists around 180,000 clones, about 87% occurring once. These data are taken from a study of blood T cell repertoires in COVID-19. Looking at the study overall: Whether acute or convalescent, the COVID-19 samples came from the United States, Italy and Spain. In each case, the material was cDNA or gDNA derived from T cells, B-cell-depleted T cells, or PBMCs.

J lost 0 bases, V lost 5 bases, and 8 bases had no gene match. Germline loops: CDR1 GTSNPN, CDR2 SVGIG (reference sequence). The CDR3 extends over 15 amino acids. The sample comprised peripheral blood. The chain combines TRBV30 with TRBJ2-7, with TRBD1 identical over 9 bases. This receptor was identified in a man in his sixties with acute or convalescent COVID-19. CDR3 protein: CAWFPRDRASYEQYF. The CDR3 DNA sequence: TGTGCCTGGTTCCCCCGGGACAGGGCCTCCTACGAGCAGTACTTC.